This T cell receptor beta chain was identified during a study of cytomegalovirus exposure and HLA in healthy donors. Study-level points and caveats: Per a prior analysis, the majority of TCR beta V segments were productive roughly 90% or roughly 30% of the time. Reported findings show TCR beta sequences accurately forecast HLA-A and HLA-B alleles in most subjects. TRBV6-2, TRBV6-3 and other indistinguishable V segments were excluded.

V lost 3 bases, J lost 4 bases, and 14 bases lay in between. Germline values: CDR1 SEHNR, CDR2 FQNEAQ (reference sequence). CDR3 length: 15 amino acids. Primers included in the PCR were 60 Vbeta and 13 Jbeta primers. Clones were read by immunoSEQ multiplex PCR, and TCRdb kept only the in-frame ones, dropping some. This table has 150,000 or so clones, around 80% appearing once. With respect to this clone: The antigen is not known.

The source of this sequence is a man aged 35-49 years in good health and CMV-seropositive. Sequences were obtained from PBMCs. This chain connects TRBV7-9 to TRBJ2-3; TRBD2 might be the D (6 bases). The CDR3 region has the DNA TGTGCCAGCAGCTTTTGGGCGGGGCGGTCAGATACGCAGTATTTT. Translating gives CASSFWAGRSDTQYF.